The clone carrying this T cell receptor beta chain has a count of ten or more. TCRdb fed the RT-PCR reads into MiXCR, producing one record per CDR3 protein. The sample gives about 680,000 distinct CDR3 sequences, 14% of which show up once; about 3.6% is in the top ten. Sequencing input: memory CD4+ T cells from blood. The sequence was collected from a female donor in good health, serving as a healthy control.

The CDR3 loop is CASSWTRGGSPLHF. CDR3 DNA sequence: TGTGCCAGCAGCTGGACCAGGGGTGGTTCACCCCTCCACTTT. The chain recombines TRBV5-5 with TRBJ1-6; a weak D match, TRBD1 (6 bases). Deletions cut 3 bases from V and 9 bases from J, with 13 bases between. CDR3 length: 14 residues. In germline, CDR1 is SGHKS, CDR2 YYEKEE (reference sequence).